The 6 T cell receptor beta chains in this list originate from one sample, sequenced in a study of patients and donors after allogeneic stem cell transplantation (dated by TCRdb to 2020 to 2021). Library preparation used RT-PCR. TCRdb names NextSeq 550 as the instrument used. The raw public reads went through TCRdb reprocessing: fastp at Q25, MiXCR clone calling, in-frame beta chains kept. Each entry is one CDR3 protein sequence, shown with its most common DNA and genes. The sample has approximately 98,000 distinct CDR3 sequences on record, around 38% of them singletons. Roughly 27% of the sample belongs to the ten largest clones. Sequencing was done on a sample of blood, either unsorted or a sorted T cell fraction (not recorded which). These TCRs come from a human donor who was either an allogeneic HSCT recipient or a stem cell or donor lymphocyte infusion donor (not recorded which). It is not recorded whose cells these are; they may come from a transplant donor.

This clonotype was recorded a few times. This chain links TRBV6-5 with TRBJ2-2; D is possibly TRBD1 or TRBD2 (5 bases each). Germline lookup yields CDR1 MNHEY and CDR2 SVGAGI. The ends were cut back, 7 bases at V and 7 bases at J, with 10 bases in the middle. The CDR3 spans 12 residues. Here the CDR3 DNA reads TGTGCCAGCACCGGGGCAAGCGGGGAGCTGTTTTTT. Translated, it gives CASTGASGELFF.

This clonotype was picked up a small number of times. The J gene is TRBJ1-1, the V gene TRBV29-1; D remains unclear. Trimming removed 4 bases from V and 4 bases from J, with 13 bases in between. Germline V gene data show CDR1 as SQVTM and CDR2 as ANQGSEA. CDR3 length: 13 amino acids. The chain's CDR3 is CSVGPLAGTEAFF. As DNA, the CDR3 is TGCAGCGTTGGCCCCCTAGCGGGCACTGAAGCTTTCTTT.

The chain has TRBV28 and TRBJ2-7; 16 bases agree with TRBD2. CDR3 size: 16 residues. The V gene's germline CDR1 is MDHEN and CDR2 SYDVKM. With V trimmed by 6 bases and J by 4 bases, 6 bases remained unmatched. CDR3 sequence reads: CASRGLAGGPYYEQYF. In DNA form, the CDR3 reads TGTGCCAGCAGGGGACTAGCGGGAGGGCCTTATTACGAGCAGTACTTC.

This rearrangement joins TRBV5-1 to TRBJ2-5, with D hard to call. CDR1 SGHRS and CDR2 YFSETQ come from the germline V gene. The CDR3 sequence is 16 residues long. V dropped 4 bases and J dropped 4 bases, with 20 bases sitting between them. CDR3 region: CASSVSGHSGGETQYF. The DNA for the CDR3 is TGCGCCAGCAGCGTGTCGGGCCACTCTGGCGGAGAGACCCAGTACTTC.

V is TRBV5-1 and J is TRBJ2-7; 7 positions match TRBD1. In germline, CDR1 is SGHRS, CDR2 YFSETQ. CDR3 length equals 12 residues. Germline trimming cut 5 bases from V and 5 bases from J; bases unmatched to any gene: 4. This CDR3 is CASSLQGNEQYF. The CDR3 region has the DNA TGCGCCAGCAGTCTACAGGGGAACGAGCAGTACTTC. Filled out from reference TRBV5-1 and TRBJ2-7, the complete variable domain reads KAGVTQTPRYLIKTRGQQVTLSCSPISGHRSVSWYQQTPGQGLQFLFEYFSETQRNKGNFPGRFSGRQFSNSRSEMNVSTLELGDSALYLCASSLQGNEQYFGPGTRLTVT.

This clonotype was seen a handful of times. The chain is built from TRBV9 and TRBJ2-3; D is ambiguous. Germline CDR1 is SGDLS and CDR2 is YYNGEE. V lost 0 bases and J 3 bases, leaving 11 bases between the germline ends. This CDR3 region has 15 residues. The DNA for the CDR3 is TGTGCCAGCAGCGTAGCAGCCCTACTTACAGATACGCAGTATTTT. This gives the protein CASSVAALLTDTQYF.